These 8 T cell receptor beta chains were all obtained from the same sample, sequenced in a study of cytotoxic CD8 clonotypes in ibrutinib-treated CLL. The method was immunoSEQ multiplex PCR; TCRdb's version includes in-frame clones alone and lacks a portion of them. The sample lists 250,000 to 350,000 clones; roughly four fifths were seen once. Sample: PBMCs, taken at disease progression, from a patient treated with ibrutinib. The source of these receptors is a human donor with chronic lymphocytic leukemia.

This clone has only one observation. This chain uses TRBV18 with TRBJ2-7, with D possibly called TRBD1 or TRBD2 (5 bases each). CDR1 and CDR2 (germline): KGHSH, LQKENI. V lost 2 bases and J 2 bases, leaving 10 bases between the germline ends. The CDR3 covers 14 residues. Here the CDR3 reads CASSPWGPTYEQYF. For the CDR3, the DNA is TGTGCCAGCTCACCATGGGGACCGACCTACGAGCAGTACTTC.

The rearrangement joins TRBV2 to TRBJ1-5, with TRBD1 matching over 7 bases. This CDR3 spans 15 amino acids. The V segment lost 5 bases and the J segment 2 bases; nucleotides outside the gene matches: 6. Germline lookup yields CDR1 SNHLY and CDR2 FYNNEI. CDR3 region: CASSHRTGRNQPQHF. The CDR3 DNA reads TGTGCCAGCAGTCATAGGACAGGCCGCAATCAGCCCCAGCATTTT.

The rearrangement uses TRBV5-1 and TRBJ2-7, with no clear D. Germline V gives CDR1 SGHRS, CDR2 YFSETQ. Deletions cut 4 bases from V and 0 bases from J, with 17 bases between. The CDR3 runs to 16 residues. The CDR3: CASSPAEVGFSYEQYF. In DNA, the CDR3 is TGCGCCAGCAGCCCTGCTGAGGTGGGGTTCTCCTACGAGCAGTACTTC.

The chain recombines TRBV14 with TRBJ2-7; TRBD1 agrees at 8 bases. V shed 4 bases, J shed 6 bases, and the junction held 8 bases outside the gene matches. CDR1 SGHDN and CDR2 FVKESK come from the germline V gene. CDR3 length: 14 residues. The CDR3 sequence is CASSPWAGGLEQYF. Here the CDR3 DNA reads TGTGCCAGCAGCCCTTGGGCAGGGGGCCTCGAGCAGTACTTC.

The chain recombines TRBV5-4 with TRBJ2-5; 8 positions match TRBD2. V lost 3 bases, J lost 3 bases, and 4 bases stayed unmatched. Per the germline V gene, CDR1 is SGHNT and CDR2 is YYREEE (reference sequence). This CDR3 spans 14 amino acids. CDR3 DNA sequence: TGTGCCAGCAGCTCAAAGCGGGAGAAAGAGACCCAGTACTTC. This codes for CASSSKREKETQYF.

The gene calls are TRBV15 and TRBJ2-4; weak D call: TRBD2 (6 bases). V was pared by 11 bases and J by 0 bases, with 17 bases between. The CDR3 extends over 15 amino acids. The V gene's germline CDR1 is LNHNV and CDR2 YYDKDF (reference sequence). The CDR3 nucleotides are TGTGCCTCACGGGCGGGGACTCTAGCCAAAAACATTCAGTACTTC. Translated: CASRAGTLAKNIQYF.

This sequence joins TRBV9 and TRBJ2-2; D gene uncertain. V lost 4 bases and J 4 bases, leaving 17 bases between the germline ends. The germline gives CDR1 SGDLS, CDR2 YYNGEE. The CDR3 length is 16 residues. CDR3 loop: CASSHRRSLGTGELFF. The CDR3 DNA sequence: TGTGCCAGCAGCCACCGAAGGAGTTTGGGCACCGGGGAGCTGTTTTTT.

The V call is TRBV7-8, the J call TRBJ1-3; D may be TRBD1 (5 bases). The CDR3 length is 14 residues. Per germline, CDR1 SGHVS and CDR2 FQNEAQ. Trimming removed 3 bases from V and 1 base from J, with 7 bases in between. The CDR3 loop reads CASSLGTSGNTIYF. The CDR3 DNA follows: TGTGCCAGCAGCTTGGGGACTTCTGGAAACACCATATATTTT.